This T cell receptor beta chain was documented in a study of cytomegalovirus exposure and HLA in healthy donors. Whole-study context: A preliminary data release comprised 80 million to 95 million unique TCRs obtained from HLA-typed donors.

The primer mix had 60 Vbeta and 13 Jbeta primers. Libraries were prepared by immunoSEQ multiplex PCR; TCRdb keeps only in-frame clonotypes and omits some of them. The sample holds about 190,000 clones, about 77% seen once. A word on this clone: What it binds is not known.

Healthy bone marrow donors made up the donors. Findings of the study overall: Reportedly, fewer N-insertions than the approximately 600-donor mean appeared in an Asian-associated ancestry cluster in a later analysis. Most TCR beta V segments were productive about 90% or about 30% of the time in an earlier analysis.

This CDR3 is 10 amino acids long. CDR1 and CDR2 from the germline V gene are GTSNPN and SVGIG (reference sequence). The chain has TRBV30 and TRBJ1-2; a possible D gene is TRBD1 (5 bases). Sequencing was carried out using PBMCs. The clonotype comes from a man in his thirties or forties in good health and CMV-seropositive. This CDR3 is CDFSRDGYTF. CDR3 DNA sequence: TGTGACTTCTCCAGGGATGGCTACACCTTC.